This TCR beta chain was obtained from a study of identical twins. Findings and caveats of the study: Conclusions were drawn cross-sectionally by statistical analysis, without following the same donors.

This clonotype occurred many times. Antigen specificity is unknown. The J segment lost 2 bases and the V segment lost 2 bases, leaving 1 base of the junction unmatched. This CDR3 comprises 14 residues. TCRdb used MiXCR to reprocess the 5' RACE reads, holding one entry per CDR3 protein. The sample has roughly 750,000 distinct CDR3 sequences, less than 25% seen once. These data were also reused for a study on T cells expressing NK-cell markers. That report notes: Sorted CD3+CD56+NKG2C+, CD3+CD56+NKG2C- and CD3+CD56-NKG2C+ T cells provided the TCR beta repertoires.

This TCR derives from a woman aged 18 to 35 in good health. The specimen was PBMCs. This sequence joins TRBV12-3 or TRBV12-4 and TRBJ2-5, with 8 bases identical to TRBD2. CDR3 amino acids: CASSLLAGQETQYF. The CDR3, as DNA: TGTGCCAGCAGTTTATTAGCGGGACAAGAGACCCAGTACTTC.